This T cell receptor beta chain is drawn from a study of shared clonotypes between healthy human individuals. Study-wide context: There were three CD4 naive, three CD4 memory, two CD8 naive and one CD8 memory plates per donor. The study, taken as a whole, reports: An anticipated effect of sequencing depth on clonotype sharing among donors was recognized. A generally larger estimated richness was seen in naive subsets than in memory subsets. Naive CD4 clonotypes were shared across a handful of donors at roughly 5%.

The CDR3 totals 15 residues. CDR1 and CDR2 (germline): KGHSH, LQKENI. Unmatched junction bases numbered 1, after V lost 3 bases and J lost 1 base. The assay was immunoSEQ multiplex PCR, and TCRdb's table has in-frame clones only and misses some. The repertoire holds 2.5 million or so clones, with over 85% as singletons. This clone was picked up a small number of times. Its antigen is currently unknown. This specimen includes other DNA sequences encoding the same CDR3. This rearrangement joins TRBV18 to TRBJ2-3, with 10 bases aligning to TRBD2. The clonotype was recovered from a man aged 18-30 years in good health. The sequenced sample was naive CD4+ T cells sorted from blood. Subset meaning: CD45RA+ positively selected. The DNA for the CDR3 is TGTGCCAGCTCACCCCTAGCGGGGGGCACAGATACGCAGTATTTT. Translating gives CASSPLAGGTDTQYF.